Listed below are T cell receptor beta chains from one sample, sequenced in a study of radiation and T cells in renal cell carcinoma. Assay: immunoSEQ multiplex PCR; the TCRdb copy retains only in-frame clones and omits some. Of 130,000 to 150,000 clones listed, 80% to 90% are singletons. The sequencing used blood, collected from a patient whose treatment included radiotherapy and nephrectomy. The origin of the receptors is a woman between 50 and 59 years old with renal cell carcinoma. The CDR3 runs from the conserved cysteine through the conserved F or W.

CDR3aa	v_gene	j_gene	len
CASSQGGAETQYF	TRBV11-3	TRBJ2-5	13
CASSFQLSGSQDTQYF	TRBV5-1	TRBJ2-3	16
CASSERTGRYEQYF	TRBV6-1	TRBJ2-7	14
CASGASVSYNEQFF	TRBV5-1	TRBJ2-1	14
CASSLGGSLTYGYTF	TRBV6-5	TRBJ1-2	15
CASSVGGTTLYEQYF	TRBV9	TRBJ2-7	15
CASSYIPDGNTIYF	TRBV6-6	TRBJ1-3	14
CASSELRWPGELFF	TRBV4-3	TRBJ2-2	14
CASAPGNQPQHF	TRBV28	TRBJ1-5	12
CASSLAGGYTF	TRBV19	TRBJ1-2	11
CASSITLSSGNTIYF	TRBV19	TRBJ1-3	15
CASSRGGVIGAEAFF	TRBV2	TRBJ1-1	15
CASSPPTATNTGELFF	TRBV18	TRBJ2-2	16
CASSPYGDNYEQYF	TRBV5-1	TRBJ2-7	14
CAIRRTGGYTDTQYF	TRBV10-3	TRBJ2-3	15
CASSITSGRPYEQYF	TRBV19	TRBJ2-7	15